These T cell receptor beta chains were read from a single sample in a study of CD8 T cells in Susac syndrome. MiXCR, run by TCRdb on the immunoSEQ multiplex PCR reads, gives a single entry per CDR3 protein. The data hold some 100,000 distinct CDR3 sequences, with about 96% observed a single time. The sequenced sample consisted of CD8+ T cells from PBMCs. The origin of the receptors is a human donor with Susac syndrome. Each CDR3 is given with its conserved first and last residue. D genes are given only for firm matches. The listing skips clone size in some rows; elsewhere it reads once, few, many or a size class.

V,J,D,size,DNA,CDR3
TRBV19,TRBJ1-5,TRBD1,NA,TGTGCCAGTTGGACAGGGGGTGCCAATCAGCCCCAGCATTTT,CASWTGGANQPQHF
TRBV20-1,TRBJ2-3,NA,NA,TGCAGTGCTAGTTTTGGGGATACGCAGTATTTT,CSASFGDTQYF
TRBV7-6,TRBJ2-2,TRBD2,NA,TGTGCCAGCAGCTTAGCGCGAGCGGGGCCGGCCGGGGAGCTGTTTTTT,CASSLARAGPAGELFF
TRBV13,TRBJ2-5,TRBD2,NA,TGTGCCAGCAGCGTACTAGCGTCTCAAGAGACCCAGTACTTC,CASSVLASQETQYF
TRBV20-1,TRBJ2-5,NA,once,TGCAGTGCTAGAGATATACGAGGGAGTGGGTCGGAGACCCAGTACTTC,CSARDIRGSGSETQYF
TRBV7-9,TRBJ2-5,NA,NA,TGTGCCAGCAGCTTCCCCGAACACAGGATCCAAGAGACCCAGTACTTC,CASSFPEHRIQETQYF
TRBV5-1,TRBJ2-7,NA,NA,TGCGCCAGCAGCTTAGACGACAGGCCTCAGCAGTACTTC,CASSLDDRPQQYF
TRBV13,TRBJ2-1,NA,NA,TGTGCCAGCAGCCCCCGAGGGTCGAATGAGCAGTTCTTC,CASSPRGSNEQFF
TRBV7-9,TRBJ2-5,NA,NA,TGTGCCAGCAGCTGGGGGACCGAACAAGAGACCCAGTACTTC,CASSWGTEQETQYF
TRBV24-1,TRBJ2-5,NA,NA,TGTGCCACCAGTGATGCCGGGTCGGGCTTCGAGACCCAGTACTTC,CATSDAGSGFETQYF
TRBV6-5,TRBJ2-7,TRBD1,NA,TGTGCCAGCAGTCTAGACAGGGATGACTCCTACGAGCAGTACTTC,CASSLDRDDSYEQYF
TRBV24-1,TRBJ2-5,TRBD1,NA,TGTGCCACCAGTGATTCCCGGGACAGACAAGAGACCCAGTACTTC,CATSDSRDRQETQYF
TRBV20-1,TRBJ2-3,NA,NA,TGCAGTGCTAGAGTCCAGACCCTAGGCACAGATACGCAGTATTTT,CSARVQTLGTDTQYF
TRBV1,TRBJ2-5,NA,NA,TGCACCAGCACCTTAGCGGGAGTAGGGGAGACCCAGTACTTC,CTSTLAGVGETQYF
TRBV6-2/TRBV6-3,TRBJ1-6,NA,NA,TGTGCCAGCAGTTACGCGAGGGAACTGGATTCACCCCTCCACTTT,CASSYARELDSPLHF
TRBV4-1,TRBJ1-2,NA,NA,TGCGCCAGCAGCCAAGATACCGGTTCCGATGGCTACACCTTC,CASSQDTGSDGYTF
TRBV5-1,TRBJ2-2,NA,NA,TGCGCCAGCAGCTTCATATCGGCCGGGGAGCTGTTTTTT,CASSFISAGELFF
TRBV14,TRBJ2-1,NA,NA,TGTGCCAGCAGCCAAGTAAACAGGGTGGTCGTGGTATCCTACAATGAGCAGTTCTTC,CASSQVNRVVVVSYNEQFF
TRBV19,TRBJ2-7,NA,NA,TGTGCCAGTAGTCCGGACACCTACGAGCAGTACTTC,CASSPDTYEQYF
TRBV29-1,TRBJ2-7,NA,NA,TGCAGCGTTGTGGCGGGCAGGTCCTACGAGCAGTACTTC,CSVVAGRSYEQYF
TRBV13,TRBJ2-7,NA,NA,TGTGCCAGCAGCTTAGGGGGCCAGCAGTACTTC,CASSLGGQQYF
TRBV5-4,TRBJ2-5,NA,NA,TGTGCCAGCAGAACGGACAGAAACCAAGAGACCCAGTACTTC,CASRTDRNQETQYF
TRBV7-9,TRBJ1-4,NA,NA,TGTGCCAGCAGCTTGGGGATCGAGGAAAAACTGTTTTTT,CASSLGIEEKLFF
TRBV29-1,TRBJ2-7,NA,NA,TGCAGCGTTGGAGGAACTCAAGGGGACGAGCAGTACTTC,CSVGGTQGDEQYF
TRBV6-4,TRBJ2-1,TRBD1,NA,TGTGCCAGCCAAGCTTCGGTCGACAGGGGAGTGAATGAGCAGTTCTTC,CASQASVDRGVNEQFF
TRBV29-1,TRBJ1-2,TRBD1,NA,TGCAGCGTGACCGGACAGGGGGCTTATGGCTACACCTTC,CSVTGQGAYGYTF
TRBV3-1,TRBJ2-5,TRBD1,NA,TGTGCCATAGGGACAGTTGAAGAGACCCAGTACTTC,CAIGTVEETQYF
TRBV9,TRBJ2-3,TRBD2,NA,TGTGCCAGCAGCGTAGGTGGGCTAGCGGGGGGTCCCACAGATACGCAGTATTTT,CASSVGGLAGGPTDTQYF
TRBV20-1,TRBJ1-4,NA,NA,TGCAGTGCTAAGGCCGCCACTGGTGGTAGGGAAAAACTGTTTTTT,CSAKAATGGREKLFF
TRBV5-1,TRBJ2-5,NA,NA,TGCGCCAGCAGCTTGGCCGGCTTAGGAGAGACCCAGTACTTC,CASSLAGLGETQYF
TRBV5-4,TRBJ2-5,NA,NA,TGTGCCTCCTCCGGGGACCCCCCAGAGACCCAGTACTTC,CASSGDPPETQYF
TRBV2,TRBJ2-7,NA,NA,TGTGCCAGCAGTGAACTCACTTCTAACGAGCAGTACTTC,CASSELTSNEQYF
TRBV29-1,TRBJ2-3,NA,NA,TGCAGCGTTGATGGAGGGGCCGACACAGATACGCAGTATTTT,CSVDGGADTDTQYF
TRBV3-1,TRBJ2-5,NA,once,TGTGCCAGCAGCCAAAAAGGAAGGGGATGGCAAGAGACCCAGTACTTC,CASSQKGRGWQETQYF
TRBV12-3/TRBV12-4,TRBJ1-2,TRBD1,NA,TGTGCCAGCAGAGACCTCGACAGGGCCTATGGCTACACCTTC,CASRDLDRAYGYTF